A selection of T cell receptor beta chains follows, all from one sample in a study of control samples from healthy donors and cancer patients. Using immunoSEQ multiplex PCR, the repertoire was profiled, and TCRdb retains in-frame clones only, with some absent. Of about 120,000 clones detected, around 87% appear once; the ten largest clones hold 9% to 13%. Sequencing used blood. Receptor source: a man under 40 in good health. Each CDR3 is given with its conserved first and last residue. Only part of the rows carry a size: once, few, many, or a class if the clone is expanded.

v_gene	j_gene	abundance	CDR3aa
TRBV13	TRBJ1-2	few	CASSSYRNDNYGYTF
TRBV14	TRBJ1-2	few	CASSRGGSFYGYTF
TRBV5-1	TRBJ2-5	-	CASGNHPQETQYF
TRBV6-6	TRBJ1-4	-	CASSYDGVNEKLFF
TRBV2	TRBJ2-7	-	CASNRDRGTYEQYF
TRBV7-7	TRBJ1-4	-	CASSSGPNEKLFF
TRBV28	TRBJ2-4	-	CASSWAARGNIQYF
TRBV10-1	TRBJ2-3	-	CASRPEDPSDTQYF
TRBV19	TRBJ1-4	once	CASRTDRNNEKLFF
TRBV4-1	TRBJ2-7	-	CASSPILTGRHEQYF
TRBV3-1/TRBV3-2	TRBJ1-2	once	CASSLATANYGYTF
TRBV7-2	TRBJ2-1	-	CASSADRASHEQFF
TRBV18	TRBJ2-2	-	CASSHAAGGANTGELFF
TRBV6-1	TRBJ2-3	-	CASSELAGDTDTQYF
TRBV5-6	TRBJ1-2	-	CASSPGTSGYTF
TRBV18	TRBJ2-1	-	CASSPPSLTSHEQFF
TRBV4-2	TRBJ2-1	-	CASSQPNIRSDEQFF
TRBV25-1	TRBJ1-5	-	CANSDQGQGWPQHF
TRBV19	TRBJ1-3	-	CASRRRDRGNTIYF
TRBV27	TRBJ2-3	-	CASRRVGGTDTQYF
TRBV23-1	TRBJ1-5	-	CASSGAWGQIVINQPQHF
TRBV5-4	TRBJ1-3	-	CASSGRQGAGFGNTIYF
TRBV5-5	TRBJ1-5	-	CASSLSSVNQPQHF
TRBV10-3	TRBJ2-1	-	CAIRRTGNIQNEQFF
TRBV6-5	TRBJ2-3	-	CASSYSNLNTQYF
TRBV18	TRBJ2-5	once	CASSPYVQETQYF
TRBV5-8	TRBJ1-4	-	CASSLTGLSEEKLFF
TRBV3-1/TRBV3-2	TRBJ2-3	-	CASSWTSGGGTDTQYF
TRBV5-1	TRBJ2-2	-	CASSLAAANTGELFF
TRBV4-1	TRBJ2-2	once	CASSKPGVNTGELFF
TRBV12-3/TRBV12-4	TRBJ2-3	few	CASSLGWAGTQYF
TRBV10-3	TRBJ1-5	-	CAISGQGRTGQPQHF
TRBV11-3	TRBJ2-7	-	CASSHRSEQYF
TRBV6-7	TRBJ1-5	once	CASRGDVSNQPQHF
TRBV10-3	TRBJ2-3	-	CAISGSPDTQYF
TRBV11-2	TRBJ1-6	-	CASSLGGTGNSPLHF
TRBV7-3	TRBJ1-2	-	CASSLEGDYGYTF
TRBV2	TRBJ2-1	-	CASSAYNEQFF
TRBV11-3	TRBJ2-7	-	CASSLGPGELYEQYF
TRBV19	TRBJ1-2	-	CASSIILTGSHGYTF
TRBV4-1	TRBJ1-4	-	CASSQDGGTANEKLFF
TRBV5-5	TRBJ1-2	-	CASSLERASGYTF
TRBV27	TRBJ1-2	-	CASSLNSGVSHYGYTF
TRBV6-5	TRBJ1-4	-	CASRVGGAGEKLFF
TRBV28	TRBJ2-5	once	CASSRGTVETQYF
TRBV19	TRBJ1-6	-	CASRRELNSPLHF
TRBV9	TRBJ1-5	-	CASSVDYGGYQPQHF
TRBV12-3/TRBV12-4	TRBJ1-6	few	CASSFNGDSPLHF
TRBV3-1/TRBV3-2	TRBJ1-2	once	CASSQPQGAGYGYTF
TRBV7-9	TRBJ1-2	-	CASSLGDSRRGYTF
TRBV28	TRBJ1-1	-	CASSQQGAGGNTEAFF
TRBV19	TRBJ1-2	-	CASSTRQGGYTF
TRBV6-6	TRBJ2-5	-	CASSYQPLFGVYF
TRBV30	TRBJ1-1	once	CAWKLKNTEAFF